The present TCR beta chain was sequenced within a study of blood T cell repertoires in COVID-19. Study background: Italy, Spain and the United States were the sources of the convalescent and acute COVID-19 samples.

This clone was seen a handful of times. Germline loops: CDR1 LNHDA, CDR2 SQIVND (reference sequence). CDR3 length: 17 residues. V lost 5 bases and J 0 bases, leaving 14 bases between the germline ends. Produced via immunoSEQ multiplex PCR; TCRdb's table is partial and in-frame only. Of about 190,000 clones listed, around four fifths were seen once; the top ten hold less than 3.5%. The chain uses TRBV19 and TRBJ2-6; D is unclear. Sequenced input: peripheral blood. This TCR was sampled from a man between 45 and 60 years old with active or convalescent COVID-19. The CDR3 region has the DNA TGTGCCAGTAGTCCGGTCGCAGGCAGCTCTGGGGCCAACGTCCTGACTTTC. Protein: CASSPVAGSSGANVLTF.